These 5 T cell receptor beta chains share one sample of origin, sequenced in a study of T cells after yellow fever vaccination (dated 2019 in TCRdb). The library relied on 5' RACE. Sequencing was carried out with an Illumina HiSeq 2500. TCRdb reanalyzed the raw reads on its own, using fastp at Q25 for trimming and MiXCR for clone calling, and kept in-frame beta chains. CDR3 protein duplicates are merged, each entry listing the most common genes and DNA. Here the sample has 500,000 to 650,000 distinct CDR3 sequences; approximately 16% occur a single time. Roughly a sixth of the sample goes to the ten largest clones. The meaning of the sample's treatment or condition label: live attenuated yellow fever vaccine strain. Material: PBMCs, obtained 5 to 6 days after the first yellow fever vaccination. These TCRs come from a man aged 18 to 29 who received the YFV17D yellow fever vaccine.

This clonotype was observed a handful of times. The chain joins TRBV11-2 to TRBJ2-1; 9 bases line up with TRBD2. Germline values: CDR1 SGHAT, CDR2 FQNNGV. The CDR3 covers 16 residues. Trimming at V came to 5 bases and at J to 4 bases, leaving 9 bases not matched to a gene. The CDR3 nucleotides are TGTGCCAGCAGCCCAGGCGTTCTAGCGGGGTACAATGAGCAGTTCTTC. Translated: CASSPGVLAGYNEQFF.

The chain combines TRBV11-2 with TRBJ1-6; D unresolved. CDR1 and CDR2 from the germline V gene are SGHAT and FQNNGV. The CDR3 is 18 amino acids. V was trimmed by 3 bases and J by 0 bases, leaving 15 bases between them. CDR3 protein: CASSLLSPWSSYNSPLHF. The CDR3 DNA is TGTGCCAGCAGCTTGTTGTCACCCTGGAGCTCCTATAATTCACCCCTCCACTTT.

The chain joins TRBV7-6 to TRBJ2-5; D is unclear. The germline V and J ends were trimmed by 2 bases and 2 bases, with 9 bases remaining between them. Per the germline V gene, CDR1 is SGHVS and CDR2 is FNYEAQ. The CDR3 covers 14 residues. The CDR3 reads CASSLRRNQETQYF. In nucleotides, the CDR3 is TGTGCCAGCAGCTTAAGGCGGAATCAAGAGACCCAGTACTTC.

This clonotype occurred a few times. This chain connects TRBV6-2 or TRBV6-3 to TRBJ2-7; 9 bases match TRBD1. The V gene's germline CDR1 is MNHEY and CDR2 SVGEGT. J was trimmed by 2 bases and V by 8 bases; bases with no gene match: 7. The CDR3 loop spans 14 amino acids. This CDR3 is CASSRWDRAYEQYF. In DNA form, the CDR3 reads TGTGCCAGCTCCCGCTGGGACAGGGCCTACGAGCAGTACTTC.

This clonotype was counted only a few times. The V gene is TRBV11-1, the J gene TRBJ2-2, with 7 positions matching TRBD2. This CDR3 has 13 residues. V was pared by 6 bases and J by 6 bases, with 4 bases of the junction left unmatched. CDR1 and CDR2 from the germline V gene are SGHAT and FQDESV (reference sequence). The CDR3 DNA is TGTGCCAGCAGTCCGGGGGGACCCGGGGAGCTGTTTTTT. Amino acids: CASSPGGPGELFF.